Listed here are 5 T cell receptor beta chains from one sample, sequenced in a study of T cell changes during pregnancy in multiple sclerosis. Generated by immunoSEQ multiplex PCR, the TCRdb table keeps only in-frame clones and is missing some. The sample shows roughly 39,000 clones, around 90% of them seen only once. This sample comprised CD4+ T cells from peripheral blood mononuclear cells, obtained after pregnancy. These receptors were obtained from a female donor in good health, enrolled as a control in a pregnancy study.

This clone showed up just once. CDR3 region: CAISDSSGNHEQYF. CDR3 sequence (DNA): TGTGCCATCAGTGACTCTAGCGGGAACCACGAGCAGTACTTC. The chain joins TRBV10-3 to TRBJ2-7, with 9 nucleotides matching TRBD2. The J segment lost 5 bases and the V segment lost 3 bases, leaving 5 bases of the junction unmatched. Germline V gene lookup returns CDR1 ENHRY and CDR2 SYGVKD. The CDR3 spans 14 residues.

The chain recombines TRBV30 with TRBJ2-5; 9 nucleotides match TRBD2. Germline CDR1 reads GTSNPN; CDR2 reads SVGIG (reference sequence). CDR3 length equals 12 residues. V trimming: 5 bases; J trimming: 4 bases; junction bases outside the gene matches: 2. The CDR3 spells CAWGAGGETQYF. In DNA, the CDR3 is TGTGCCTGGGGAGCGGGGGGAGAGACCCAGTACTTC.

The chain carries TRBV10-3 and TRBJ1-5; D gene unclear. The CDR3 has 16 amino acids. V was trimmed by 6 bases and J by 1 base, leaving 16 bases between them. Germline V gives CDR1 ENHRY, CDR2 SYGVKD. This CDR3 is CAISPQAAGSNQPQHF. DNA of the CDR3: TGTGCCATCAGCCCCCAGGCCGCAGGCAGCAATCAGCCCCAGCATTTT.

This clone was detected a few times. V and J are TRBV5-4 and TRBJ1-1; no clear D. Looked up from germline, CDR1 is SGHNT and CDR2 is YYREEE (reference sequence). V was pared by 6 bases and J by 4 bases, with 16 bases between. The CDR3 contains 14 residues. CDR3 sequence reads: CASTLAVGGTEAFF. CDR3 bases: TGTGCCAGCACCCTAGCCGTCGGTGGCACTGAAGCTTTCTTT. Based on the CDR3 plus reference TRBV5-4 and TRBJ1-1, the full variable domain is ETGVTQSPTHLIKTRGQQVTLRCSSQSGHNTVSWYQQALGQGPQFIFQYYREEENGRGNFPPRFSGLQFPNYSSELNVNALELDDSALYLCASTLAVGGTEAFFGQGTRLTVV.

The chain links TRBV7-2 to TRBJ1-5; D is uncertain. The CDR3 totals 14 residues. Trimming cost V 3 bases and J 4 bases, with 10 bases left between them. From germline, CDR1 is SGHTA and CDR2 FQGNSA. This chain's CDR3 is CASSLGPSNQPQHF. CDR3 coding DNA: TGTGCCAGCAGCTTGGGCCCTTCTAATCAGCCCCAGCATTTT. Filled out from reference TRBV7-2 and TRBJ1-5, the complete variable domain reads GAGVSQSPSNKVTEKGKDVELRCDPISGHTALYWYRQSLGQGLEFLIYFQGNSAPDKSGLPSDRFSAERTGGSVSTLTIQRTQQEDSAVYLCASSLGPSNQPQHFGDGTRLSIL.